The rows below give T cell receptor beta chains drawn from one sample of a study of blood T cell repertoires in COVID-19. Here immunoSEQ multiplex PCR was the method, and the copy in TCRdb shows in-frame clones only, minus some. The data show about 150,000 clones, with around 90% seen just once and over 3.5% held by the top ten. Specimen: peripheral blood. The receptors shown here come from a woman aged 55-70 years with active or convalescent COVID-19. CDR3s include the opening cysteine and the closing phenylalanine or tryptophan. A D gene is named only where the DNA matches it firmly. Only part of the rows carry a size: once, few, many, or a class if the clone is expanded.

TRBV28	-	TRBJ1-1	-	TGTGCCAGCACCCTCCCTCGGGGGGTGGGTGAAGCTTTCTTT	CASTLPRGVGEAFF
TRBV7-9	-	TRBJ1-3	-	TGTGCCAGCAGCTTAATGGCCGGAAACACCATATATTTT	CASSLMAGNTIYF
TRBV19	TRBD2	TRBJ2-2	-	TGTGCCACGCGTAGCGGGGGGAACACCGGGGAGCTGTTTTTT	CATRSGGNTGELFF
TRBV25-1	-	TRBJ1-1	-	TGTGCCAGCAGGGGGAGCAGCGTTGAAGCTTTCTTT	CASRGSSVEAFF
TRBV6-5	TRBD1	TRBJ2-7	-	TGTGCCAGCAGAAGACAGGGGTCCTACGAGCAGTACTTC	CASRRQGSYEQYF
TRBV6-2/TRBV6-3	TRBD1	TRBJ1-2	-	TGTGCCAGCAGCATTCAGGGGGCGTCGATCTACGGCTACACCTTC	CASSIQGASIYGYTF
TRBV5-1	TRBD2	TRBJ2-7	-	TGCGCCAGCAGCTTGGCGGCGGGGGGATCCTACGAGCAGTACTTC	CASSLAAGGSYEQYF
TRBV10-1	TRBD1	TRBJ1-1	-	TGCGCCAGCAGTGAGCCGAACAGGGGTGAAGCTTTCTTT	CASSEPNRGEAFF
TRBV18	TRBD1	TRBJ1-2	-	TGTGCCAGCTCACCGGGACAGGGGAGAGATGGCTACACCTTC	CASSPGQGRDGYTF
TRBV1	-	TRBJ1-1	-	TGCACCAGCAGCCAAGATCCCTTTGGCAGGGGGCCTACCGTGAACACTGAAGCTTTCTTT	CTSSQDPFGRGPTVNTEAFF
TRBV5-6	TRBD2	TRBJ2-5	once	TGTGCCAGCAGCTTGGCCCGACGGGGGGGCCCCTTGGAGACCCAGTACTTC	CASSLARRGGPLETQYF
TRBV19	TRBD1	TRBJ1-2	-	TGTGCCAGTAGTACTGGGACAGGGGTTAGGTATGGCTACACCTTC	CASSTGTGVRYGYTF
TRBV7-3	TRBD2	TRBJ2-3	once	TGTGCCAGCAGCTTAACTATTAGCGGGGCCACAGATACGCAGTATTTT	CASSLTISGATDTQYF
TRBV7-8	TRBD1	TRBJ1-6	-	TGTGCCAGCAGCTTAATTATTGTGGGACAGCATAATTCACCCCTCCACTTT	CASSLIIVGQHNSPLHF
TRBV5-4	-	TRBJ1-2	-	TGTGCCAGCAGCTTGGTCAGGGTCAATGGCTACACCTTC	CASSLVRVNGYTF
TRBV3-1/TRBV3-2	-	TRBJ1-1	-	TGTGCCAGCAGCCAAGCGCGGCGCGCTGAAGCTTTCTTT	CASSQARRAEAFF
TRBV2	-	TRBJ2-3	-	TGTGCCAGCAGTGCCCAGGGGGGCGGATCAGATACGCAGTATTTT	CASSAQGGGSDTQYF
TRBV27	-	TRBJ2-6	-	TGTGCCAGCAGTTCTCGACAGACCGCCCCTGGGGGGGCCAACGTCCTGACTTTC	CASSSRQTAPGGANVLTF
TRBV12-5	-	TRBJ2-3	-	TGTGCTAGTGCCCCCGGGAGCATCTTCGCAGATACGCAGTATTTT	CASAPGSIFADTQYF
TRBV7-9	-	TRBJ1-1	-	TGTGCCAGCAGCTTAAACAGGGATATGAACACTGAAGCTTTCTTT	CASSLNRDMNTEAFF
TRBV20-1	-	TRBJ2-7	-	TGCAGTGCTAGGATCGGGTACGAGCAGTACTTC	CSARIGYEQYF
TRBV19	TRBD1	TRBJ1-5	once	TGTGCCAGTAGTATAGATCGTGACAGGGGCAATCAGCCCCAGCATTTT	CASSIDRDRGNQPQHF
TRBV19	-	TRBJ1-5	-	TGTGCCAGCCAACCCTTGGGGGGGGAAAGCAATCAGCCCCAGCATTTT	CASQPLGGESNQPQHF
TRBV19	TRBD1	TRBJ2-1	-	TGTGCCAGTAGTTTGGGACAGGATCTGAATGAGCAGTTCTTC	CASSLGQDLNEQFF
TRBV5-1	TRBD1	TRBJ2-1	-	TGCGCCAGCAGCTTGGGACAGGGGGCGGACAATGAGCAGTTCTTC	CASSLGQGADNEQFF
TRBV19	-	TRBJ2-3	-	TGTGCCACTTCCCAAGCGACAGATACGCAGTATTTT	CATSQATDTQYF
TRBV4-2	-	TRBJ2-3	-	TGTGCCAGCAGCCAAGAGGGTACTAGTGGCACAGATACGCAGTATTTT	CASSQEGTSGTDTQYF
TRBV5-1	TRBD2	TRBJ2-3	-	TGCGCCAGCAGTCCTGGCGGGGGGGCCTGGACAGATACGCAGTATTTT	CASSPGGGAWTDTQYF
TRBV3-1/TRBV3-2	TRBD2	TRBJ2-3	-	TGTGCCAGCAGCCACGGGGGGGCCGGAGATACGCAGTATTTT	CASSHGGAGDTQYF
TRBV11-2	-	TRBJ2-1	-	TGTGCCAGCAGCTTATCTCGGGGAATCAGTGAGCAGTTCTTC	CASSLSRGISEQFF
TRBV5-4	TRBD1	TRBJ1-2	-	TGTGCCAGCAGCTTGAAGGACAGGGGAGACTATGGCTACACCTTC	CASSLKDRGDYGYTF
TRBV7-2	TRBD2	TRBJ2-7	-	TGTGCCAGCAGCTTAGTAGCGGGGGGGAATTACGAGCAGTACTTC	CASSLVAGGNYEQYF
TRBV5-1	-	TRBJ2-7	-	TGCGCCAGAGCGCGGGGCGGCTACGAGCAGTACTTC	CARARGGYEQYF
TRBV4-3	-	TRBJ2-2	-	TGCGCCAGCAGCCGGAACAGCCAGAGCACCGGGGAGCTGTTTTTT	CASSRNSQSTGELFF
TRBV19	TRBD1	TRBJ1-1	-	TGTGCCAGTAGTATATTAGTAACAGGGGGAAACACTGAAGCTTTCTTT	CASSILVTGGNTEAFF
TRBV7-8	TRBD2	TRBJ2-3	-	TGTGCCAGCAGCCCGACTAGCGGGGGAGATACGCAGTATTTT	CASSPTSGGDTQYF
TRBV10-3	TRBD1	TRBJ1-4	-	TGTGCCATCAGTGCCGTTATGACAGGGAGTAATGAAAAACTGTTTTTT	CAISAVMTGSNEKLFF
TRBV19	-	TRBJ2-5	-	TGTGCCAGTAGTATAGAAGGGGTAGAGACCCAGTACTTC	CASSIEGVETQYF
TRBV14	-	TRBJ1-1	-	TGTGCCAGCAGCCTACTAAAGAACACTGAAGCTTTCTTT	CASSLLKNTEAFF
TRBV15	-	TRBJ1-5	-	TGTGCCACCAGCAGAGAGAGCACAGGGTCCGGGCCCCAGCATTTT	CATSRESTGSGPQHF
TRBV24-1	TRBD2	TRBJ2-5	-	TGTGCCACCTCGGCGGGGGGGCCTGTGGAGACCCAGTACTTC	CATSAGGPVETQYF
TRBV9	TRBD1	TRBJ1-6	-	TGTGCCAGCAGCGTGACCGGGACAGGGTTCTCCCCCCTCCACTTT	CASSVTGTGFSPLHF
TRBV19	-	TRBJ1-1	-	TGTGCCAGTAGTATGACTGAGGGAACTGAAGCTTTCTTT	CASSMTEGTEAFF
TRBV2	-	TRBJ1-6	-	TGTGCCAGCAGTGAATCTTGGAGTCCCCTCCACTTT	CASSESWSPLHF
TRBV19	TRBD2	TRBJ2-7	-	TGTGCCAGTAGTATACTTGGTAGCGGGGGTTCCTACGAGCAGTACTTC	CASSILGSGGSYEQYF
TRBV18	-	TRBJ2-2	-	TGTGCCAGCTCACCAGGAGTGACCGGGGAGCTGTTTTTT	CASSPGVTGELFF